The present T cell receptor (beta chain) was sequenced within a study of cytomegalovirus exposure and HLA in healthy donors. Study-wide results and caveats: In a later analysis, an Asian-associated ancestry cluster reportedly showed fewer N-insertions than the approximately 620-donor mean.

This clone was counted between two and nine times. Antigen specificity is unknown. 13 Jbeta primers and 60 Vbeta primers were used for the PCR. Assay: immunoSEQ multiplex PCR; the TCRdb copy retains only in-frame clones and omits some. Seen here are about 170,000 clones, approximately 70% observed once, and the top ten hold roughly 7.1%. The TCR sequence derives from a man in his forties in good health and CMV-seropositive. The sequenced material came from PBMCs.

CDR3 nucleotide sequence: TGTGCCAGCGCGGAAAACAATCAGCCCCAGCATTTT. This sequence encodes CASAENNQPQHF. V usage is TRBV7-2 and J usage is TRBJ1-5; D gene uncertain. CDR1 is SGHTA and CDR2 is FQGNSA in the germline V gene. V shed 8 bases and J shed 3 bases, with 8 bases lying between them. The CDR3 has 12 residues.